This T cell receptor (beta chain) was recovered during a study of blood T cell dynamics during melanoma immunotherapy. DNA loading was fixed at approximately 350 ng for all bulk PBMC samples. Profiling relied on immunoSEQ multiplex PCR, and the TCRdb table lists in-frame clones only, not all of them. This table holds 15,000 or so clones, approximately 88% found once. Stated time point: week 3, after first cycle of checkpoint inhibitor. At 12 weeks after first infusion, RECIST 1.1 defined response for most patients. Prior systemic cancer therapy, immunosuppressant use and other active malignancies excluded patients. The CDR3 runs 14 residues. The ends lost 2 bases at V and 5 bases at J; junction bases unmatched: 2. Germline V lookup: CDR1 SQVTM, CDR2 ANQGSEA.

The receptor was derived from a human donor with melanoma. The sequencing used blood, collected from a patient treated with checkpoint blockade. The V and J genes are TRBV29-1 and TRBJ2-1; 11 nucleotides agree with TRBD2. CDR3 sequence (DNA): TGCAGCGTTGAAATGACTAGCGGGGACAATGAGCAGTTCTTC. Translating gives CSVEMTSGDNEQFF.